The clone carrying this T cell receptor (beta chain) turned up a few times. This sample stems from a study of blood T cell repertoires in COVID-19. About the research overall: There were acute and convalescent COVID-19 samples, and they came from the United States, Italy and Spain.

In the authors' methods: Counts of nucleated cells, estimated from reference gene primer amplification, were obtained. Measured with immunoSEQ multiplex PCR; TCRdb has only the in-frame clones, and not every one. V and J calls and clone size follow that table, whereas D and trimming were derived from the DNA. The table has approximately 150,000 clones, roughly 85% seen once. The CDR3 sequence is 17 residues long. Germline CDR1 and CDR2: SGHTA and FQGTGA. V lost 1 base, J lost 6 bases, and 18 bases lay in between. The chain couples TRBV7-3 to TRBJ2-2; tentative D call: TRBD2 (5 bases). This clonotype was obtained from a man in his 60s who had recovered from COVID-19. The material sequenced was PBMCs or T cells enriched from blood (not recorded which). The DNA for the CDR3 is TGTGCCAGCAGCTTAAAACCCGGGATGGGTAGCGCCGGGGAGCTGTTTTTT. The encoded protein is CASSLKPGMGSAGELFF.